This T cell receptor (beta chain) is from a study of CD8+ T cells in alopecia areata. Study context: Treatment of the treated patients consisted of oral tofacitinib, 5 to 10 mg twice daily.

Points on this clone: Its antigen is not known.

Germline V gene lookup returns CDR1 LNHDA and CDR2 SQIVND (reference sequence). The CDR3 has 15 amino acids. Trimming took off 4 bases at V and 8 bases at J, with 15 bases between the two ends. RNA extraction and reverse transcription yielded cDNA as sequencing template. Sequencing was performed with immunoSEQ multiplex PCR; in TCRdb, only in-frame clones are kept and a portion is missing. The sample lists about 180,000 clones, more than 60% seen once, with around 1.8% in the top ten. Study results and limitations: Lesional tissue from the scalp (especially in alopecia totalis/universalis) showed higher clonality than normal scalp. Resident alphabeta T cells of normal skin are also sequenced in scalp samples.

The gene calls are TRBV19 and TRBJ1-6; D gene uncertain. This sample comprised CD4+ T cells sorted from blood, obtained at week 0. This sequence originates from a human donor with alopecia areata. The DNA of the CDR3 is TGTGCCAGTAGTACTCCACCGACGCGGGATTCACCCCTCCACTTT. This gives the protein CASSTPPTRDSPLHF.